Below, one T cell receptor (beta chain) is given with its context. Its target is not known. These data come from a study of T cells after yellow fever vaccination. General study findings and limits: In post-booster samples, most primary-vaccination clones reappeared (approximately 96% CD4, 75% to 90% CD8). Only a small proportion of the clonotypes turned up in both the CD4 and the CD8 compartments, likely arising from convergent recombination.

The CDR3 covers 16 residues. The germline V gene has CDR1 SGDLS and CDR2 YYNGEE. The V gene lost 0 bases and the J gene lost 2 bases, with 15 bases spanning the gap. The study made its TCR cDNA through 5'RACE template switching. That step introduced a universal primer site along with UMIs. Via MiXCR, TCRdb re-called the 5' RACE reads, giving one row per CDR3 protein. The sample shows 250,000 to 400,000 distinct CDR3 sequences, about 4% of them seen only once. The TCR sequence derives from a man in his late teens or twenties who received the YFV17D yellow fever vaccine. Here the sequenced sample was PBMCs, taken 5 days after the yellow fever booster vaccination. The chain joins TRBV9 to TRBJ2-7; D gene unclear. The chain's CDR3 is CASSVGEIGSAYEQYF. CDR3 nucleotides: TGTGCCAGCAGCGTAGGAGAGATAGGGTCGGCCTACGAGCAGTACTTC.